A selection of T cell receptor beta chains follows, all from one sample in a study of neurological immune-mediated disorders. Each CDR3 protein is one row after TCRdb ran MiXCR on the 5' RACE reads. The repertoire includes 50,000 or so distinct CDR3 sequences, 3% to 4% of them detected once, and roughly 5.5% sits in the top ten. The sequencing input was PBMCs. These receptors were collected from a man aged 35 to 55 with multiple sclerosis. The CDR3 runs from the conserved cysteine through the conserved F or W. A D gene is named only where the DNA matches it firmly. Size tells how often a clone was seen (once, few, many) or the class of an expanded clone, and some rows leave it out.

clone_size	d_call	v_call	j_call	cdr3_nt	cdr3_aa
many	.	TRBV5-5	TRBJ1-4	TGTGCCAGCAGCTGGGGGGACGGATCAAATGAAAAACTGTTTTTT	CASSWGDGSNEKLFF
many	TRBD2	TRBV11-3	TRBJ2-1	TGTGCCAGCAGCACGTCTGGGACTAGCAACAATGAGCAGTTCTTC	CASSTSGTSNNEQFF
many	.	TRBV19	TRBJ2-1	TGTGCCAGTAGTATGGGGCGCGTCTCCTACAATGAGCAGTTCTTC	CASSMGRVSYNEQFF
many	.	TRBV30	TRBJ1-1	TGTGCCTGGAGCCATAAGGGGGACACTGAAGCTTTCTTT	CAWSHKGDTEAFF
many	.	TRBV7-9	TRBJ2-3	TGTGCCAGCAGCTCCGGACGCGATACGCAGTATTTT	CASSSGRDTQYF
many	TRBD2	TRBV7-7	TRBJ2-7	TGTGCTAGCAGCATGGGACTAGCGGGGGGGAGGCAGTACTTC	CASSMGLAGGRQYF
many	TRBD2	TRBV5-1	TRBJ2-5	TGCGCCAGCAGCTTGTTCCCTAGCGGCCAAGAGACCCAGTACTTC	CASSLFPSGQETQYF
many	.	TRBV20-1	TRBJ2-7	TGCAGTGCTCCCCGGGCAGGGGTCAACTCCTACGAGCAGTACTTC	CSAPRAGVNSYEQYF
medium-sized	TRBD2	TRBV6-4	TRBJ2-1	TGTGCCAGCAGTGACTCTAGCGGGGGGGCCAATGAGCAGTTCTTC	CASSDSSGGANEQFF
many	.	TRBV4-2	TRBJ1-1	TGTGCCAGCGGGTTTATTGACAGACGAAGCGTAAACACTGAAGCTTTCTTT	CASGFIDRRSVNTEAFF
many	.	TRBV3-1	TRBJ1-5	TGTGCCAACAGCCCAATGCTCGGCAATCAGCCCCAGCATTTT	CANSPMLGNQPQHF
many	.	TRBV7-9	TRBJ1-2	TGTGCCAGCAGCCCGAATAACTCGGGACCGGATGGCTACACCTTC	CASSPNNSGPDGYTF
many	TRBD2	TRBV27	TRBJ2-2	TGTGCCAGCAGTTTATTCTTAGCGGGGGGAACCGGGGAGCTGTTTTTT	CASSLFLAGGTGELFF
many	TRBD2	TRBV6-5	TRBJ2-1	TGTGCCAGCAGTTACTCGCCTAGCGGGTACAATGAGCAGTTCTTC	CASSYSPSGYNEQFF
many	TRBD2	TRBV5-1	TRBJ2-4	TGCGCCAGCAGCCAAACGACGGGGGGAGCCAAAAACATTCAGTACTTC	CASSQTTGGAKNIQYF
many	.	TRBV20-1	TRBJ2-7	TGCAGTGCTAGAGATGTAGGGTCCGAGCAGTACTTC	CSARDVGSEQYF
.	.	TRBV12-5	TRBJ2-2	TGTGCTAGTGCCTTCTCGGGGGCCGGGGAGCTGTTTTTT	CASAFSGAGELFF
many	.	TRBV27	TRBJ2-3	TGTGCCAGCAGTACCCACCGGGACGATACGCAGTATTTT	CASSTHRDDTQYF
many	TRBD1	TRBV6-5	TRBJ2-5	TGTGCCAGCAGAACCGGGACAGGGGAAGAGACCCAGTACTTC	CASRTGTGEETQYF
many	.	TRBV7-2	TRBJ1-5	TGTGCCAGCAGCTTAAGGAGGGATCAGCCCCAGCATTTT	CASSLRRDQPQHF
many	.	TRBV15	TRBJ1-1	TGTGCCACCAGCAGAGAGGGGCGGGCGGAAGCTTTCTTT	CATSREGRAEAFF
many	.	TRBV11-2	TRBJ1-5	TGTGCCAGCAGCTTAGGACAGAGCAATCAGCCCCAGCATTTT	CASSLGQSNQPQHF
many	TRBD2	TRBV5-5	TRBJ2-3	TGTGCCAGCAGCTTGGCCGGGACTAGCGGGGAAGGAGATACGCAGTATTTT	CASSLAGTSGEGDTQYF
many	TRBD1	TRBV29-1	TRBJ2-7	TGCAGCGGCGGACAGGGGAGCTCCTACGAGCAGTACTTC	CSGGQGSSYEQYF
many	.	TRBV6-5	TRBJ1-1	TGTGCCAGCAGTTACGGATGGGTCAGAGGAACTGAAGCTTTCTTT	CASSYGWVRGTEAFF
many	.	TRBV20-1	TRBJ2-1	TGCAGTGCTAGAGTAGGGCTGGGGAGAAACAATGAGCAGTTCTTC	CSARVGLGRNNEQFF
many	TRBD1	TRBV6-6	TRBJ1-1	TGTGCCAGCAGTCCGACAGGGGAGACTGAAGCTTTCTTT	CASSPTGETEAFF
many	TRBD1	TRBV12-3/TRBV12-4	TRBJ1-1	TGTGCCAGCAGCCAAAGGACAGGGGGGCAAGCTTTCTTT	CASSQRTGGQAFF
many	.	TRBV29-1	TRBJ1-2	TGCAGCGTTGTCTCGGGGTTGGGAGGCTACACCTTC	CSVVSGLGGYTF
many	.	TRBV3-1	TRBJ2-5	TGTGCCAGCAGCCAAGTTGCTGGAGTTTTGTCAGGGATACAGGAGACCCAGTACTTC	CASSQVAGVLSGIQETQYF
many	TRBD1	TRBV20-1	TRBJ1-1	TGCAGTGCTGGTACGACAGGGCGCGGATCGGGCACTGAAGCTTTCTTT	CSAGTTGRGSGTEAFF
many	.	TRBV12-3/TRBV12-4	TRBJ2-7	TGTGCCAGCAGTAGGGTTTTCGACTACGAGCAGTACTTC	CASSRVFDYEQYF
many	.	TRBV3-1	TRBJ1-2	TGTGCCAGCAGCGAAGGACTGATCTATGGCTACACCTTC	CASSEGLIYGYTF
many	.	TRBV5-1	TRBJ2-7	TGCGCCAGCACCGAGACAGACTCCTACGAGCAGTACTTC	CASTETDSYEQYF
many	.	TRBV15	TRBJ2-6	TGTGCCACCAGCAGTGTGAGGCTCGGGGCCAACGTCCTGACTTTC	CATSSVRLGANVLTF
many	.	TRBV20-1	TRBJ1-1	TGCAGTGCTAGGGGCGACTCAGGCGGCACTGAAGCTTTCTTT	CSARGDSGGTEAFF
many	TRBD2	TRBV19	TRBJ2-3	TGTGCCGCCAACGGGGGGGCCGCAACAGATACGCAGTATTTT	CAANGGAATDTQYF
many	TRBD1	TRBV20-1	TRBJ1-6	TGCAGTGCTAGCCGGGACAGGTATAATTCACCCCTCCACTTT	CSASRDRYNSPLHF
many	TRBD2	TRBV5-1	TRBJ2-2	TGCGCCAGCAGCCCCGCCGGGGGGTCCGGGGAGCTGTTTTTT	CASSPAGGSGELFF
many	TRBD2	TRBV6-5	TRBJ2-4	TGTGCCAGCAGACCTCGGACTAGCGGTGATGAATACTTC	CASRPRTSGDEYF
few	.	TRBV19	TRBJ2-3	TGTGCCAGTAGTATTGCGGCCAGCACAGATACGCAGTATTTT	CASSIAASTDTQYF
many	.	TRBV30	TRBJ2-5	TGTGCCTGGAGTGTAGCAGGGACAGAGACCCAGTACTTC	CAWSVAGTETQYF
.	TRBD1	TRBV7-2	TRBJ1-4	TGTGCCAGCAGCCCGGACAGGGCTAGGGAAAAACTGTTTTTT	CASSPDRAREKLFF
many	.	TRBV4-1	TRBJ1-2	TGCGCCAGCAGCCAAGAGGGCCCCGGTTCCGGCTATGGCTACACCTTC	CASSQEGPGSGYGYTF
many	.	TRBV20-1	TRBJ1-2	TGCAGTGCTAGAGGTCGTCGGGACCTCGAGGGCTACACCTTC	CSARGRRDLEGYTF